The 20 T cell receptor beta chains in this list originate from one sample, sequenced in a study of T cell responses to AZD1222 COVID-19 vaccine. Clones were sequenced by immunoSEQ multiplex PCR, and TCRdb holds only the in-frame ones, with some missing. The sample carries some 65,000 clones, 79% recorded once. This material consisted of peripheral blood, taken on day 0 of MenACWY control vaccination. The receptors were gathered from an adult in good health.

The rearrangement uses TRBV28 and TRBJ2-1, with TRBD2 as a possible D gene (5 bases). Germline CDR1 is MDHEN and CDR2 is SYDVKM. The V end was cut by 2 bases, the J end by 10 bases, with 6 bases between. This CDR3 is 11 amino acids long. CDR3 nucleotides: TGTGCCAGCAGTTTACAGCGGGAGCAGTTCTTC. Its translation: CASSLQREQFF.

This clone was seen only a few times. The gene calls are TRBV6-2 or TRBV6-3 and TRBJ1-2, with a weak D call TRBD1 (6 bases). This CDR3 spans 13 amino acids. Deletions cut 6 bases from V and 4 bases from J, with 12 bases between. CDR1 MNHEY and CDR2 SVGEGT come from the germline V gene. The CDR3 here is CASSLPGVYGYTF. CDR3 nucleotides: TGTGCCAGCAGCCTCCCAGGGGTCTATGGCTACACCTTC.

The V and J genes are TRBV10-1 and TRBJ1-2; D is unresolved. V dropped 0 bases and J dropped 3 bases, with 8 bases sitting between them. The CDR3 has 14 amino acids. Per germline, CDR1 WNHNN and CDR2 SYGVQD (reference sequence). The CDR3 bases are TGCGCCAGCAGTGAGTCGGGGATTGACTATGGCTACACCTTC. It codes for CASSESGIDYGYTF.

The V gene is TRBV6-2 or TRBV6-3, the J gene TRBJ2-1; 7 bases align to TRBD2. CDR3 length: 18 residues. Germline CDR1 is MNHEY and CDR2 is SVGEGT. The junction had 9 bases not matched to a gene; V was cut back by 0 bases and J by 1 base. The CDR3 is CASSYSDGAGSSYNEQFF. For the CDR3, the DNA is TGTGCCAGCAGTTACTCCGACGGAGCGGGATCGTCCTACAATGAGCAGTTCTTC.

The chain employs TRBV3-1 (or the pseudogene TRBV3-2) and TRBJ1-4; TRBD1 matches 8 bases. Germline V gene lookup returns CDR1 LGHDT and CDR2 YNNKEL (reference sequence). V gave up 4 bases and J gave up 12 bases; unmatched junction bases: 7. This CDR3 has 13 residues. The CDR3 bases are TGTGCCAGCAGCCGCCAGGACAGGGTCGAACTGTTTTTT. Residues: CASSRQDRVELFF.

The V and J genes are TRBV4-3 and TRBJ1-1, with TRBD1 as a possible D gene (5 bases). The length of the CDR3 is 15 residues. Trimming took off 2 bases at V and 4 bases at J, with 14 bases between the two ends. Germline assignment: CDR1 LGHNA and CDR2 YSLEER. CDR3 nucleotide sequence: TGCGCCAGCAGCCAAACCAAGGGGAGGGGCACTGAAGCTTTCTTT. Protein: CASSQTKGRGTEAFF.

About this clone itself: Other DNA sequences of this sample code for an identical CDR3. The chain carries TRBV5-4 and TRBJ1-2, with D perhaps matching TRBD1 (5 bases). The CDR3 covers 13 residues. With 0 bases removed from V and 4 bases from J, the gap between germline ends came to 7 bases. Germline CDR1 is SGHNT and CDR2 is YYREEE (reference sequence). In DNA, the CDR3 is TGTGCCAGCAGCTTGGGGGGCGGCTATGGCTACACCTTC. Residues: CASSLGGGYGYTF.

Concerning this clone: Other DNA sequences in this specimen translate into the identical CDR3. V is TRBV6-5 and J is TRBJ2-5; 8 nucleotides agree with TRBD2. The germline V gene has CDR1 MNHEY and CDR2 SVGAGI. V shed 5 bases, J shed 4 bases, and the junction held 0 bases outside the gene matches. The CDR3 extends over 12 amino acids. The CDR3 coding sequence is TGTGCCAGCAGTAGCGGGAGAGAGACCCAGTACTTC. Translating it yields CASSSGRETQYF.

The chain is built from TRBV5-6 and TRBJ1-1; 7 bases line up with TRBD1. Germline trimming cut 0 bases from V and 0 bases from J; bases unmatched to any gene: 2. CDR3 length: 15 amino acids. Germline CDR1 reads SGHDT; CDR2 reads YYEEEE. The CDR3 nucleotides are TGTGCCAGCAGCTTGGGGGGACAGTTGAACACTGAAGCTTTCTTT. This encodes CASSLGGQLNTEAFF.

The CDR3 protein is CASSLGVQKNIQYF. As DNA, the CDR3 is TGTGCCAGCAGTTTGGGGGTACAAAAGAACATTCAGTACTTC. The chain combines TRBV28 with TRBJ2-4; D possibly uses TRBD1 or TRBD2 (5 bases each). The length of the CDR3 is 14 residues. Germline CDR1 reads MDHEN; CDR2 reads SYDVKM. Between the trimmed V and J ends, which lost 3 bases and 7 bases, there was a span of 13 bases.

This chain joins TRBV27 and TRBJ2-1; unclear D gene. The CDR3 extends over 14 amino acids. V gave up 6 bases and J gave up 0 bases, with 9 bases separating them. CDR1 and CDR2 from the germline V gene are MNHEY and SMNVEV (reference sequence). As DNA, the CDR3 is TGTGCCAGCAGGAATCATTACTCCTACAATGAGCAGTTCTTC. Protein product: CASRNHYSYNEQFF.

This chain connects TRBV18 to TRBJ2-3; D is perhaps TRBD2 (7 bases). Deletions cut 11 bases from V and 1 base from J, with 13 bases between. CDR1 KGHSH and CDR2 LQKENI come from the germline V gene. CDR3 length equals 13 residues. In DNA, the CDR3 is TGTGCCTCCGCGGGGGCTGGCACAGATACGCAGTATTTT. It codes for CASAGAGTDTQYF.

The genes are TRBV7-2 and TRBJ2-5; D is unresolved. Germline CDR1 is SGHTA and CDR2 is FQGNSA. The V gene lost 2 bases and the J gene lost 1 base, with 14 bases spanning the gap. The length of the CDR3 is 16 residues. CDR3 nucleotides: TGTGCCAGCAGCTTAACCGGCCGACGGAGCCAAGAGACCCAGTACTTC. Translated, it gives CASSLTGRRSQETQYF.

This chain joins TRBV7-9 and TRBJ1-2, with a tentative D call TRBD1 (5 bases). This CDR3 is 14 amino acids long. Germline CDR1 reads SEHNR; CDR2 reads FQNEAQ (reference sequence). V lost 5 bases and J lost 8, with 18 bases in between. CDR3 sequence: CASSDLGGIVGYTF. DNA of the CDR3: TGTGCCAGCAGCGACCTCGGGGGGATCGTGGGCTACACCTTC.

J is TRBJ1-2 and V is TRBV9; D is undetermined. Germline V gene lookup returns CDR1 SGDLS and CDR2 YYNGEE. Trimming stripped 0 bases from V and 8 bases from J, with 14 bases between. This CDR3 region has 14 residues. The CDR3 is CASSVASDSGGYTF. In DNA form, the CDR3 reads TGTGCCAGCAGCGTAGCATCGGATTCGGGCGGCTACACCTTC.

The chain couples TRBV12-3 or TRBV12-4 to TRBJ2-1; the D is unclear. This CDR3 has 13 amino acids. With 5 bases removed from V and 9 bases from J, the gap between germline ends came to 14 bases. The CDR3 spells CASSPHLRVEQFF. The CDR3 bases are TGTGCCAGCAGTCCCCACCTTCGTGTTGAGCAGTTCTTC.

CDR3 region: CASSLEGRETQYF. DNA for the CDR3: TGTGCCAGCTCACTCGAGGGCCGGGAGACCCAGTACTTC. The rearrangement joins TRBV18 to TRBJ2-5; tentative D call: TRBD2 (5 bases). The V end lost 4 bases, the J end lost 5 bases, and 11 bases lay between the germline ends. Germline V gene sequence: CDR1 KGHSH, CDR2 LQKENI. The CDR3 length is 13 residues.

V is TRBV12-3 or TRBV12-4 and J is TRBJ1-2, with D hard to call. Trimming left V 2 bases short and J 3 bases short, with 7 bases between. The CDR3 extends over 13 amino acids. The CDR3 sequence: CASSLNWDYGYTF. CDR3 DNA sequence: TGTGCCAGCAGTTTAAACTGGGACTATGGCTACACCTTC.

This sequence joins TRBV2 and TRBJ1-3; the D gene is possibly TRBD1 (5 bases). Germline-derived CDR1 and CDR2 are SNHLY and FYNNEI. This CDR3 is built from 15 residues. Trimming stripped 3 bases from V and 0 bases from J, with 9 bases between. CDR3 region: CASSEAGLSGNTIYF. CDR3 in DNA: TGTGCCAGCAGTGAGGCGGGACTCTCTGGAAACACCATATATTTT.

The chain carries TRBV2 and TRBJ2-3; D may be TRBD2 (7 bases). Looked up from germline, CDR1 is SNHLY and CDR2 is FYNNEI. The CDR3 contains 15 residues. Between the trimmed V and J ends, which lost 3 bases and 9 bases, there was a span of 19 bases. DNA of the CDR3: TGTGCCAGCAGTGATCCCGGGGGGCCGGTCGGGACGCAGTATTTT. It encodes CASSDPGGPVGTQYF.